These 32 T cell receptor beta chains were sequenced from one sample in a study of blood T cell repertoires in COVID-19. Profiling relied on immunoSEQ multiplex PCR, and the TCRdb table lists in-frame clones only, not all of them. The repertoire holds some 320,000 clones, with roughly 85% as singletons. Sequences were obtained from PBMCs or T cells enriched from blood (not recorded which). These receptors originate from a young woman who had been exposed to COVID-19.

The rearrangement joins TRBV5-1 to TRBJ1-5; possibly TRBD1 for D (6 bases). The length of the CDR3 is 15 residues. Germline V gives CDR1 SGHRS, CDR2 YFSETQ. V was cut by 4 bases and J by 1 base, with 12 bases left in between. CDR3 in DNA: TGCGCCAGCAGCGACGGACAGAAGAGCAATCAGCCCCAGCATTTT. This gives the protein CASSDGQKSNQPQHF.

V usage is TRBV5-1 and J usage is TRBJ2-3, with D perhaps matching TRBD2 (5 bases). This CDR3 has 15 amino acids. Germline V gene data show CDR1 as SGHRS and CDR2 as YFSETQ. The V and J ends lost 1 base and 2 bases respectively, with 11 bases between them. The CDR3 loop is CASSLSSYPTDTQYF. The CDR3 DNA sequence: TGCGCCAGCAGCTTGTCTAGCTATCCCACAGATACGCAGTATTTT.

The chain is built from TRBV28 and TRBJ2-7, with 13 bases identical to TRBD2. V lost 5 bases, J lost 7 bases, and 14 bases stayed unmatched. The CDR3 runs 17 residues. Germline CDR1 MDHEN, CDR2 SYDVKM. The CDR3 coding sequence is TGTGCCAGCAGTGGGGAAGGACTAGCGGGGGACTTGGGGGAGCAGTACTTC. It is translated as CASSGEGLAGDLGEQYF. Drawing the rest from reference TRBV28 and TRBJ2-7, the complete variable domain is DVKVTQSSRYLVKRTGEKVFLECVQDMDHENMFWYRQDPGLGLRLIYFSYDVKMKEKGDIPEGYSVSREKKERFSLILESASTNQTSMYLCASSGEGLAGDLGEQYFGPGTRLTVT.

The chain carries TRBV7-2 and TRBJ1-5; D may be TRBD1 (5 bases). Germline CDR1 is SGHTA and CDR2 is FQGNSA. This CDR3 region has 16 residues. The ends were cut back, 5 bases at V and 2 bases at J, with 16 bases in the middle. CDR3 loop: CASSPTGGIGNQPQHF. CDR3 DNA: TGTGCCAGCAGCCCGACTGGGGGGATCGGCAATCAGCCCCAGCATTTT.

The chain has TRBV19 and TRBJ1-2; D is perhaps TRBD1 (5 bases). CDR1 and CDR2 from the germline V gene are LNHDA and SQIVND (reference sequence). The CDR3 sequence is 16 residues long. The V end lost 0 bases, the J end lost 4 bases, and 15 bases lay between the germline ends. The CDR3 coding sequence is TGTGCCAGTAGTATAGAGAAGGGGAAACGGGCCTATGGCTACACCTTC. Translating gives CASSIEKGKRAYGYTF.

This clone was seen only once. The chain has TRBV7-9 and TRBJ2-5; 9 bases match TRBD2. The V segment lost 8 bases and the J segment 0 bases; nucleotides outside the gene matches: 7. In germline, CDR1 is SEHNR, CDR2 FQNEAQ (reference sequence). This CDR3 spans 15 amino acids. CDR3 sequence (DNA): TGTGCCAGCGAAATGCCTAGCGGGAACCAAGAGACCCAGTACTTC. The encoded protein is CASEMPSGNQETQYF.

The V call is TRBV4-3, the J call TRBJ2-5; 7 nucleotides align to TRBD2. Germline V gene data show CDR1 as LGHNA and CDR2 as YSLEER. V gave up 1 base and J gave up 3 bases; unmatched junction bases: 5. The CDR3 is made up of 15 amino acids. The CDR3 sequence is CASSQGGGLKETQYF. CDR3 nucleotide sequence: TGCGCCAGCAGCCAAGGTGGGGGACTAAAAGAGACCCAGTACTTC.

As concerns this clone: The sample holds other DNA sequences that translate to the same CDR3. The chain recombines TRBV3-1 (or the pseudogene TRBV3-2) with TRBJ2-3; D possibly corresponds to TRBD2 (6 bases). V lost 8 bases to trimming and J lost 0 bases, with 9 bases between them. Germline V gene data show CDR1 as LGHDT and CDR2 as YNNKEL (reference sequence). The CDR3 has 13 residues. CDR3 sequence reads: CASGGSSTDTQYF. CDR3 coding DNA: TGTGCCAGCGGGGGGTCTAGCACAGATACGCAGTATTTT.

The chain couples TRBV3-1 (or the pseudogene TRBV3-2) to TRBJ1-2, with D unclear. Germline lookup yields CDR1 LGHDT and CDR2 YNNKEL (reference sequence). V lost 1 base, J lost 1 base, and 13 bases lay in between. The CDR3 loop spans 16 amino acids. The CDR3: CASSQGRWPVNYGYTF. DNA for the CDR3: TGTGCCAGCAGCCAAGGAAGATGGCCCGTTAACTATGGCTACACCTTC.

This chain links TRBV18 with TRBJ1-2; possibly TRBD1 for D (5 bases). Per the germline V gene, CDR1 is KGHSH and CDR2 is LQKENI. V was trimmed by 3 bases and J by 8 bases, leaving 22 bases between them. The CDR3 contains 16 residues. CDR3 in amino acids: CASSPAMTGQAGGYTF. CDR3 sequence (DNA): TGTGCCAGCTCACCGGCCATGACTGGGCAGGCAGGGGGCTACACCTTC. Combining the CDR3 with reference TRBV18 and TRBJ1-2 gives the whole variable domain NAGVMQNPRHLVRRRGQEARLRCSPMKGHSHVYWYRQLPEEGLKFMVYLQKENIIDESGMPKERFSAEFPKEGPSILRIQQVVRGDSAAYFCASSPAMTGQAGGYTFGSGTRLTVV.

This rearrangement joins TRBV14 to TRBJ1-1; maybe TRBD1 (6 bases). The CDR3 runs to 14 residues. Germline V gene data show CDR1 as SGHDN and CDR2 as FVKESK. Trimming stripped 3 bases from V and 4 bases from J, with 12 bases between. This CDR3 is CASSHIRGATEAFF. Written as DNA, the CDR3 is TGTGCCAGCAGCCACATCAGGGGCGCCACTGAAGCTTTCTTT.

CDR3 DNA: TGTGCCAGCAGCGTAACCGGGACAGGGGGCTTATTGGAGCAGTACTTC. Encoded protein: CASSVTGTGGLLEQYF. This rearrangement joins TRBV9 to TRBJ2-7; 12 nucleotides match TRBD1. Germline loops: CDR1 SGDLS, CDR2 YYNGEE. The V segment lost 1 base and the J segment 7 bases; nucleotides outside the gene matches: 9. This CDR3 is built from 16 residues.

The genes are TRBV28 and TRBJ1-1; tentative D call: TRBD1 (5 bases). CDR1 and CDR2 from the germline V gene are MDHEN and SYDVKM. The CDR3 extends over 15 amino acids. The germline V and J ends were trimmed by 4 bases and 0 bases, with 12 bases remaining between them. In DNA form, the CDR3 reads TGTGCCAGCAGTTCCCCCGACAGCATGAACACTGAAGCTTTCTTT. Its translation is CASSSPDSMNTEAFF. Filled out from reference TRBV28 and TRBJ1-1, the complete variable domain reads DVKVTQSSRYLVKRTGEKVFLECVQDMDHENMFWYRQDPGLGLRLIYFSYDVKMKEKGDIPEGYSVSREKKERFSLILESASTNQTSMYLCASSSPDSMNTEAFFGQGTRLTVV.

The chain joins TRBV6-2 or TRBV6-3 to TRBJ2-2; TRBD1 might be the D (6 bases). Trimming removed 2 bases from V and 1 base from J, with 11 bases in between. CDR1 and CDR2 (germline): MNHEY, SVGEGT. The CDR3 runs to 16 residues. In nucleotides, the CDR3 is TGTGCCAGCAGTTACGGAGGACAGAGGAACACCGGGGAGCTGTTTTTT. Protein sequence: CASSYGGQRNTGELFF.

There are many counts of this clone. This chain uses TRBV19 with TRBJ1-1, with unresolved D. The germline CDR1 and CDR2 sequences are LNHDA and SQIVND (reference sequence). CDR3 length: 15 residues. Between the trimmed V and J ends, which lost 3 bases and 1 base, there was a span of 12 bases. CDR3: CASSIAAIANTEAFF. The CDR3 bases are TGTGCCAGTAGTATCGCGGCTATCGCGAACACTGAAGCTTTCTTT. Full variable domain (rest looked up from reference TRBV19 and TRBJ1-1): DGGITQSPKYLFRKEGQNVTLSCEQNLNHDAMYWYRQDPGQGLRLIYYSQIVNDFQKGDIAEGYSVSREKKESFPLTVTSAQKNPTAFYLCASSIAAIANTEAFFGQGTRLTVV.

This chain joins TRBV27 and TRBJ2-7; possibly TRBD1 for D (6 bases). The length of the CDR3 is 16 residues. Germline V lookup: CDR1 MNHEY, CDR2 SMNVEV (reference sequence). Between the trimmed V and J ends, which lost 3 bases and 1 base, there was a span of 16 bases. The CDR3 protein is CASSLRQTGTSYEQYF. The CDR3 nucleotides are TGTGCCAGCAGTTTGCGCCAGACAGGAACGTCCTACGAGCAGTACTTC.

As to this clone: The sample carries other DNA sequences with the same CDR3. The V gene is TRBV4-1, the J gene TRBJ2-7; 7 positions match TRBD1. V gave up 3 bases and J gave up 1 base; unmatched junction bases: 6. The length of the CDR3 is 15 residues. Per germline, CDR1 MGHRA and CDR2 YSYEKL. The DNA for the CDR3 is TGCGCCAGCAGCCAGACAGGGCAAGGATCCTACGAGCAGTACTTC. Its protein product is CASSQTGQGSYEQYF.

The chain carries TRBV19 and TRBJ1-1; TRBD1 is a possible D gene (5 bases). The CDR3 sequence is 15 residues long. V was pared by 1 base and J by 0 bases, with 9 bases between. Germline values: CDR1 LNHDA, CDR2 SQIVND (reference sequence). In nucleotides, the CDR3 is TGTGCCAGTAGTATAGTAGGGACTGTGAACACTGAAGCTTTCTTT. It specifies CASSIVGTVNTEAFF.

CDR3 sequence: CASSSGGQNTGELFF. The CDR3 region has the DNA TGTGCCAGCAGCTCAGGAGGGCAAAACACCGGGGAGCTGTTTTTT. The genes are TRBV28 and TRBJ2-2, with TRBD2 as a possible D gene (6 bases). V dropped 6 bases and J dropped 2 bases, with 13 bases sitting between them. CDR1 is MDHEN, CDR2 SYDVKM, per germline. CDR3 length: 15 residues.

This clone was seen a single time. V and J are TRBV2 and TRBJ2-3; TRBD1 agrees at 10 bases. The germline V gene encodes CDR1 SNHLY and CDR2 FYNNEI. This CDR3 is built from 14 residues. Trimming took 5 bases from V and 8 from J; bases not matched to a gene: 7. CDR3: CASSLSDRGGTQYF. The CDR3 bases are TGTGCCAGCAGTCTATCGGACAGGGGGGGTACGCAGTATTTT. The full variable domain, completed using reference TRBV2 and TRBJ2-3, is EPEVTQTPSHQVTQMGQEVILRCVPISNHLYFYWYRQILGQKVEFLVSFYNNEISEKSEIFDDQFSVERPDGSNFTLKIRSTKLEDSAMYFCASSLSDRGGTQYFGPGTRLTVL.

The chain recombines TRBV5-6 with TRBJ1-2, with D unclear. V dropped 1 base and J dropped 4 bases, with 20 bases sitting between them. The CDR3 spans 17 residues. Germline CDR1 is SGHDT and CDR2 is YYEEEE. CDR3 residues: CASSLSPPLARLYGYTF. The CDR3 region has the DNA TGTGCCAGCAGCTTGTCACCCCCCCTTGCCAGGCTCTATGGCTACACCTTC.

The genes are TRBV7-6 and TRBJ2-2; 7 nucleotides agree with TRBD1. CDR1 is SGHVS, CDR2 FNYEAQ, per germline. CDR3 length: 15 amino acids. The junction had 6 bases not matched to a gene; V was cut back by 0 bases and J by 8 bases. The CDR3 loop reads CASSLAGQSIGELFF. CDR3 sequence (DNA): TGTGCCAGCAGCTTAGCGGGACAGTCTATAGGGGAGCTGTTTTTT.

This sequence joins TRBV5-1 and TRBJ1-1, with 11 bases lining up with TRBD1. The CDR3 is 15 amino acids. The junction had 7 bases not matched to a gene; V was cut back by 4 bases and J by 5 bases. Per the germline V gene, CDR1 is SGHRS and CDR2 is YFSETQ. The CDR3 coding sequence is TGCGCCAGCAGCCAGGACAGGGGGCTGAGGACTGAAGCTTTCTTT. This translates into CASSQDRGLRTEAFF. Using reference TRBV5-1 and TRBJ1-1 for the parts outside the CDR3, the full variable domain is KAGVTQTPRYLIKTRGQQVTLSCSPISGHRSVSWYQQTPGQGLQFLFEYFSETQRNKGNFPGRFSGRQFSNSRSEMNVSTLELGDSALYLCASSQDRGLRTEAFFGQGTRLTVV.

The chain employs TRBV3-1 (or the pseudogene TRBV3-2) and TRBJ1-3; D gene uncertain. In germline, CDR1 is LGHDT, CDR2 YNNKEL (reference sequence). This CDR3 has 16 amino acids. V dropped 1 base and J dropped 2 bases, with 12 bases sitting between them. The CDR3 protein is CASSQARPGAGNTIYF. DNA for the CDR3: TGTGCCAGCAGCCAAGCCAGGCCGGGAGCTGGAAACACCATATATTTT.

This chain uses TRBV30 with TRBJ1-2; possible D gene TRBD1, 6 bases. V lost 5 bases, J lost 1 base, and 11 bases lay in between. The CDR3 length is 13 residues. The germline V gene has CDR1 GTSNPN and CDR2 SVGIG (reference sequence). CDR3 sequence: CAWAGQSNYGYTF. In nucleotides, the CDR3 is TGTGCCTGGGCCGGACAGAGTAACTATGGCTACACCTTC.

V is TRBV6-2 or TRBV6-3 and J is TRBJ2-1, with 11 bases identical to TRBD2. Germline CDR1 MNHEY, CDR2 SVGEGT. Losses at the gene ends were 5 bases for V and 4 bases for J; bases not matched to a gene: 1. This CDR3 comprises 14 residues. The CDR3 loop is CASSLAGGYNEQFF. CDR3 nucleotide sequence: TGTGCCAGCAGTCTAGCGGGGGGTTACAATGAGCAGTTCTTC.

The chain combines TRBV5-1 with TRBJ2-2; tentative D call: TRBD2 (5 bases). CDR1 and CDR2 from the germline V gene are SGHRS and YFSETQ. CDR3 length: 15 amino acids. V lost 5 bases and J 1 base, leaving 12 bases between the germline ends. The CDR3 protein is CASSDGVKNTGELFF. The CDR3 DNA sequence: TGCGCCAGCAGTGACGGGGTAAAGAACACCGGGGAGCTGTTTTTT.

V and J are TRBV10-2 and TRBJ2-7; D may be TRBD1 (5 bases). Trimming shortened V by 1 base and J by 4 bases, and 11 bases separated the two germline ends. CDR1 WSHSY and CDR2 SAAADI come from the germline V gene. The CDR3 runs 14 residues. The CDR3 DNA reads as TGCGCCAGCAGTGAGTATGTGGCAGGGTACGAGCAGTACTTC. It is translated as CASSEYVAGYEQYF.

The J gene is TRBJ1-2, the V gene TRBV29-1; 8 positions match TRBD1. The germline gives CDR1 SQVTM, CDR2 ANQGSEA. The CDR3 is 14 amino acids. V lost 7 bases and J lost 3; bases outside the gene matches: 10. CDR3 protein: CSAMQGAQDYGYTF. In DNA form, the CDR3 reads TGCAGCGCCATGCAGGGGGCGCAGGACTATGGCTACACCTTC. Using reference TRBV29-1 and TRBJ1-2 for the parts outside the CDR3, the full variable domain is SAVISQKPSRDICQRGTSLTIQCQVDSQVTMMFWYRQQPGQSLTLIATANQGSEATYESGFVIDKFPISRPNLTFSTLTVSNMSPEDSSIYLCSAMQGAQDYGYTFGSGTRLTVV.

This clone was observed a few times. V usage is TRBV5-5 and J usage is TRBJ2-1, with TRBD2 identical over 7 bases. Per germline, CDR1 SGHKS and CDR2 YYEKEE (reference sequence). The CDR3 consists of 15 residues. Trimming took 1 base from V and 2 from J; bases not matched to a gene: 3. CDR3 nucleotides: TGTGCCAGCAGCTTGACGGGAGGTACCTACAATGAGCAGTTCTTC. It yields the protein CASSLTGGTYNEQFF.

The chain uses TRBV27 and TRBJ2-1; D perhaps matches TRBD2 (5 bases). Trimming took off 7 bases at V and 0 bases at J, with 10 bases between the two ends. Germline V CDR1 and CDR2: MNHEY, SMNVEV (reference sequence). The CDR3 totals 14 residues. CDR3 amino acids: CASTPGVSYNEQFF. In DNA, the CDR3 is TGTGCCAGCACCCCCGGGGTCTCCTACAATGAGCAGTTCTTC.

V and J are TRBV5-4 and TRBJ1-1; no clear D. Looked up from germline, CDR1 is SGHNT and CDR2 is YYREEE (reference sequence). This CDR3 region has 15 residues. Trimming removed 0 bases at V and 1 base at J, with 10 bases between. The CDR3 protein is CASSLEEGRNTEAFF. DNA for the CDR3: TGTGCCAGCAGCTTGGAGGAAGGGAGGAACACTGAAGCTTTCTTT.